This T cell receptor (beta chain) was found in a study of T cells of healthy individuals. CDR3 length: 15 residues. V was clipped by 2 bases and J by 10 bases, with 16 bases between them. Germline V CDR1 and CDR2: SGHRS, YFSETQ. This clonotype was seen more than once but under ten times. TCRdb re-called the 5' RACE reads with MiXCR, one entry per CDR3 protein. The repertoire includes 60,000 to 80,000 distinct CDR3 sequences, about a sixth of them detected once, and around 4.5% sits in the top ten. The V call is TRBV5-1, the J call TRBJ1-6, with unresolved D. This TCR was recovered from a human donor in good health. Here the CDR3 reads CASSFEEAERSPLHF. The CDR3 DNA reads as TGCGCCAGCAGCTTCGAGGAGGCGGAGAGGTCACCCCTCCACTTT.